The clone carrying this TCR beta chain counts as medium-sized. Its antigen remains unidentified. The CDR3 length is 13 residues. Per the germline V gene, CDR1 is MDHEN and CDR2 is SYDVKM. V lost 6 bases and J 7 bases, leaving 16 bases between the germline ends. Template was genomic DNA; TCR beta CDR3 amplified in two multiplex PCR rounds. The use of primers specific to each TRBV and TRBJ gene characterized first-round PCR. From the multiplex PCR reads, TCRdb called clonotypes with MiXCR, one entry per CDR3 protein. Of about 13,000 distinct CDR3 sequences in the sample, roughly 26% are singletons; the top ten hold approximately 10%. The source of the sample is a study of prognosis after radiotherapy for stage I lung cancer. Looking at the study overall: Stage I non-small cell lung cancer patients were enrolled between early 2018 and January 2019.

General study results and limits: A fall in unique TCR clone counts followed stereotactic body radiation therapy, with medians of about 9,700 versus 6,500.

Without prior chemotherapy, radiotherapy or other malignancies, every patient was node-negative by CT and PET/CT. The J gene is TRBJ2-7, the V gene TRBV28; D ambiguous. The sequence was collected from a donor at least 50 years old with non-small cell lung cancer. The source material was PBMCs, sampled before or after stereotactic body radiation therapy (not recorded which). The CDR3 loop reads CASSLLGRREQYF. CDR3 bases: TGTGCCAGCAGCCTCCTAGGGCGACGGGAGCAGTACTTC.